The 28 T cell receptor beta chains listed next were all sequenced from one sample in a study of glioma-infiltrating T cells. Using RNA template, CDR3s of TCR alpha and beta were amplified with iRepertoire arm-PCR. A single record per CDR3 protein comes from TCRdb applying MiXCR to the multiplex PCR reads. The sample holds around 120,000 distinct CDR3 sequences, under 25% seen once. Source material: glioma tissue, nonneoplastic brain tissue, or PBMCs (not recorded which). These receptors originate from a human donor with low-grade glioma or glioblastoma, undergoing nonglioma brain surgery, or in good health (not recorded which).

To note about this clonotype: A single base separates this from a much larger clone, so it may be a read error. The chain employs TRBV6-2 or TRBV6-3 and TRBJ1-1; the D is unclear. This CDR3 is 13 amino acids long. The V gene's germline CDR1 is MNHEY and CDR2 SVGEGT. The CDR3 bases are TGTGCCAGAAGTTTGAGTCAAGTTCTTGGAGCTTTCTTT. It codes for CARSLSQVLGAFF.

This rearrangement joins TRBV28 to TRBJ2-5, with a possible D match to TRBD2 (5 bases). Trimming removed 3 bases at V and 1 base at J, with 15 bases between. Per the germline V gene, CDR1 is MDHEN and CDR2 is SYDVKM. The CDR3 is 16 residues long. The CDR3 region is CASSFSTPGSQETQYF. The CDR3 region has the DNA TGTGCCAGCAGTTTCTCCACACCGGGATCCCAAGAGACCCAGTACTTC.

About this clonotype itself: A read error is possible here, since a much larger clone lies one base away. The chain couples TRBV24-1 to TRBJ2-1, with D possibly matching TRBD2 (5 bases). In germline, CDR1 is KGHDR, CDR2 SFDVKD. Trimming took off 4 bases at V and 8 bases at J, with 20 bases between the two ends. The CDR3 consists of 16 residues. CDR3: CATSEPAAIEGDEQFF. CDR3 DNA: TGTGCCACCAGTGAACCCGCGGCCATTGAGGGCGATGAGCAGTTCTTC.

This clonotype was counted between two and nine times. The chain couples TRBV7-3 to TRBJ2-3; D may be TRBD1 (6 bases). CDR1 is SGHTA, CDR2 FQGTGA, per germline. V lost 4 bases and J lost 5, with 10 bases in between. The CDR3 is 13 residues long. This CDR3 is CASSSYREDTQYF. CDR3 nucleotide sequence: TGTGCCAGCAGCTCCTACAGGGAAGATACGCAGTATTTT.

The rearrangement joins TRBV20-1 to TRBJ2-1; 9 bases fit TRBD2. The CDR3 extends over 14 amino acids. Germline CDR1 and CDR2: DFQATT and SNEGSKA (reference sequence). Losses at the gene ends were 1 base for V and 9 bases for J; bases not matched to a gene: 7. This CDR3 is CSARGSRGGLEQFF. CDR3 bases: TGCAGTGCTAGAGGCTCGCGGGGGGGCCTTGAGCAGTTCTTC.

The chain recombines TRBV7-2 with TRBJ2-3, with TRBD2 identical over 11 bases. Germline loops: CDR1 SGHTA, CDR2 FQGNSA. CDR3 length equals 17 residues. V lost 5 bases, J lost 6 bases, and 13 bases stayed unmatched. The CDR3 is CASSLQVLAGGKDTQYF. CDR3 nucleotide sequence: TGTGCCAGCAGCCTTCAGGTCCTAGCGGGGGGTAAGGATACGCAGTATTTT.

This clonotype occurred a few times. J is TRBJ1-1 and V is TRBV7-9, with 7 bases aligning to TRBD1. CDR1 is SEHNR, CDR2 FQNEAQ, per germline (reference sequence). The CDR3 runs 16 residues. V was pared by 7 bases and J by 0 bases, with 11 bases of the junction left unmatched. The CDR3 spells CASTLQGQALNTEAFF. As DNA, the CDR3 is TGTGCCAGCACCCTACAGGGGCAGGCCTTGAACACTGAAGCTTTCTTT.

At least ten counts were recorded for this clonotype. This rearrangement joins TRBV6-1 to TRBJ2-3; D unclear. Trimming stripped 6 bases from V and 2 bases from J, with 15 bases between. This CDR3 contains 15 residues. Germline V CDR1 and CDR2: MNHNS, SASEGT. DNA for the CDR3: TGTGCCAGCAGGCCCCAACTAAGGTTCACAGATACGCAGTATTTT. Its protein product is CASRPQLRFTDTQYF.

The rearrangement uses TRBV20-1 and TRBJ1-6; a weak D match, TRBD1 (5 bases). CDR3 length equals 13 residues. CDR1 is DFQATT and CDR2 is SNEGSKA in the germline V gene (reference sequence). The CDR3 coding sequence is TGCGGGACGAAGTGGGGCGGGGATTCACCCCTCCACTTT. Encoded protein: CGTKWGGDSPLHF.

The chain uses TRBV7-9 and TRBJ1-5; TRBD1 aligns across 7 bases. CDR1 is SEHNR, CDR2 FQNEAQ, per germline (reference sequence). This CDR3 has 16 amino acids. Trimming at V came to 1 base and at J to 6 bases, leaving 9 bases not matched to a gene. CDR3 loop: CASSLGAGGFSQPQHF. The CDR3 DNA follows: TGTGCCAGCAGCTTAGGGGCAGGGGGATTCAGTCAGCCCCAGCATTTT.

This clonotype showed up many times. This chain connects TRBV24-1 to TRBJ2-3; perhaps TRBD1 as D (5 bases). CDR3 length: 15 residues. CDR1 is KGHDR and CDR2 is SFDVKD in the germline V gene. V was pared by 6 bases and J by 0 bases, with 12 bases between. The CDR3 loop is CATSRGPTSTDTQYF. In DNA, the CDR3 is TGTGCCACCAGTAGGGGCCCGACTAGCACAGATACGCAGTATTTT.

This clonotype was recorded many times. V and J are TRBV7-9 and TRBJ2-5; D is possibly TRBD1 (6 bases). Germline V gives CDR1 SEHNR, CDR2 FQNEAQ (reference sequence). This CDR3 contains 14 residues. The germline V and J ends were trimmed by 3 bases and 1 base, with 9 bases remaining between them. The CDR3 DNA follows: TGTGCCAGCAGCTTCGGGACACGCCAAGAGACCCAGTACTTC. Translating it yields CASSFGTRQETQYF.

This clonotype has only a few counts. CDR3 amino acids: CASSFSDSPLHF. The DNA of the CDR3 is TGTGCCAGCAGCTTTTCTGATTCACCCCTCCACTTT. This chain connects TRBV7-9 to TRBJ1-6; D not resolved. The CDR3 is 12 amino acids. The germline gives CDR1 SEHNR, CDR2 FQNEAQ (reference sequence). Trimming removed 3 bases from V and 8 bases from J, with 5 bases in between.

A few counts support this clonotype. The chain carries TRBV20-1 and TRBJ1-2, with 7 positions matching TRBD1. The V segment lost 0 bases and the J segment 10 bases; nucleotides outside the gene matches: 14. Germline CDR1 and CDR2: DFQATT and SNEGSKA (reference sequence). The CDR3 sequence is 15 residues long. The CDR3 region has the DNA TGCAGTGCTAGAGAGATACTGGTGGGCAGGGGGGTCTACACCTTC. Its translation: CSAREILVGRGVYTF.

This clonotype was counted ten times or more. V is TRBV27 and J is TRBJ2-7; D remains ambiguous. The V gene's germline CDR1 is MNHEY and CDR2 SMNVEV (reference sequence). V was pared by 5 bases and J by 3 bases, with 8 bases between. The CDR3 loop spans 12 amino acids. The CDR3 nucleotides are TGTGCCAGCAGTCCCATGTGCTACGAGCAGTACGTC. It encodes CASSPMCYEQYV.

The rearrangement joins TRBV10-3 to TRBJ2-7, with D possibly called TRBD1 or TRBD2 (6 bases each). V was shortened by 3 bases and J by 7 bases, with 16 bases between the two germline ends. The germline gives CDR1 ENHRY, CDR2 SYGVKD. CDR3 length equals 14 residues. CDR3 in DNA: TGTGCCATCAGTGATGGGCCCCAGGGGAGGGAGCAGTACGTC. It is translated as CAISDGPQGREQYV.

J is TRBJ1-1 and V is TRBV12-5; possibly TRBD1 for D (5 bases). This CDR3 comprises 13 residues. Looked up from germline, CDR1 is LGHNT and CDR2 is FRNRAP. CDR3 coding DNA: TGTGCCAGCAGTTTACTGACAGCTTCTGAAGCTTTCTTT. Translated, it gives CASSLLTASEAFF.

DNA of the CDR3: TGTGCCAGCAGTTCCAGGACTAGCGGGGGGTACGCTTTCTCCGGGGAGCTGTTTTTT. This sequence encodes CASSSRTSGGYAFSGELFF. This sequence joins TRBV28 and TRBJ2-2; 14 bases agree with TRBD2. Per the germline V gene, CDR1 is MDHEN and CDR2 is SYDVKM. Losses at the gene ends were 4 bases for V and 6 bases for J; bases not matched to a gene: 13. The CDR3 has 19 residues. Supplemented by reference TRBV28 and TRBJ2-2, the full variable domain reads DVKVTQSSRYLVKRTGEKVFLECVQDMDHENMFWYRQDPGLGLRLIYFSYDVKMKEKGDIPEGYSVSREKKERFSLILESASTNQTSMYLCASSSRTSGGYAFSGELFFGEGSRLTVL.

At least ten counts were recorded for this clonotype. The gene calls are TRBV2 and TRBJ1-2, with TRBD1 identical over 7 bases. Germline-derived CDR1 and CDR2 are SNHLY and FYNNEI. The CDR3 sequence is 14 residues long. The trim removed 6 bases at V and 5 bases at J, leaving 9 bases unmatched. This CDR3 reads CASSTGAFKYGYTF. The CDR3 DNA reads as TGTGCCAGCAGCACAGGGGCCTTTAAGTATGGCTACACCTTC.

This clonotype was detected ten times or more. The V gene is TRBV27, the J gene TRBJ1-5; D is uncertain. The CDR3 is made up of 16 amino acids. Germline-derived CDR1 and CDR2 are MNHEY and SMNVEV (reference sequence). Trimming left V 6 bases short and J 6 bases short, with 21 bases between. The CDR3, as DNA: TGTGCCAGCAGGAAGGATGGGAGACCCGGCGGTCAGCCCCAGCATTTT. Its protein product is CASRKDGRPGGQPQHF.

The chain couples TRBV19 to TRBJ2-1; no clear D. With 5 bases removed from V and 9 bases from J, the gap between germline ends came to 11 bases. This CDR3 is 12 amino acids long. Looked up from germline, CDR1 is LNHDA and CDR2 is SQIVND (reference sequence). The CDR3 DNA is TGTGCCAGTAGTGGACCCGGCGGTGAGCAGTTCTTC. This gives the protein CASSGPGGEQFF.

This clonotype was picked up many times. The chain couples TRBV27 to TRBJ1-2, with D perhaps TRBD1 (6 bases). The CDR3 covers 19 residues. CDR1 is MNHEY and CDR2 is SMNVEV in the germline V gene (reference sequence). V shed 2 bases and J shed 2 bases, with 24 bases lying between them. CDR3 in amino acids: CASSLRGTPHSPPNYGYTF. The CDR3 DNA is TGTGCCAGCAGTTTACGTGGGACACCTCACAGCCCTCCAAACTATGGCTACACCTTC.

This sequence joins TRBV7-6 and TRBJ1-1; D not resolved. The CDR3 covers 17 residues. The V and J ends lost 2 bases and 4 bases respectively, with 20 bases between them. The germline CDR1 and CDR2 sequences are SGHVS and FNYEAQ. The CDR3 region has the DNA TGTGCCAGCAGCTTATCCCCCTCCGGCGCTAGGTCCACTGAAGCTTTCTTT. It codes for CASSLSPSGARSTEAFF.

About this clonotype itself: Being one base from a much bigger clone, this may be a read error. The rearrangement links TRBV12-3 or TRBV12-4 to TRBJ1-5; D not resolved. The CDR3 spans 12 residues. V was trimmed by 4 bases and J by 11 bases, leaving 12 bases between them. CDR3 DNA: TGTGCCAGCAGTTCTCAGAACCAGGCCCAGCATTTT. This translates into CASSSQNQAQHF.

This clonotype turned up a few times. This sequence joins TRBV12-3 or TRBV12-4 and TRBJ2-1; tentative D call: TRBD1 (6 bases). The CDR3 contains 14 residues. Trimming stripped 6 bases from V and 2 bases from J, with 11 bases between. The CDR3 nucleotides are TGTGCCAGCAGCCCCAACAGGGCCTACAATGAGCAGTTCTTC. Its translation: CASSPNRAYNEQFF.

Points on this clonotype: This could be a read error, since a much larger clone is one nucleotide away. The chain uses TRBV6-1 and TRBJ1-1; 7 bases are a match to TRBD1. V shed 8 bases, J shed 7 bases, and the junction held 13 bases outside the gene matches. Germline V gene data show CDR1 as MNHNS and CDR2 as SASEGT. The CDR3 covers 14 residues. The CDR3 DNA sequence: TGTGCCAGCCACGGGACAGTGAGGAACCTTGAAGCTTTCTTT. It translates to CASHGTVRNLEAFF.

Points on this clonotype: One base away lies a much larger clone, so this may be a sequencing read error. This chain joins TRBV3-1 and TRBJ1-3, with D unresolved. The CDR3 has 15 amino acids. Germline-derived CDR1 and CDR2 are LGHDT and YNNKEL (reference sequence). The CDR3 spells CASSANSYSGNTVYF. CDR3 nucleotide sequence: TGTGCCAGCAGCGCCAATTCCTACTCTGGAAACACCGTATATTTT.

This clonotype was seen many times. This rearrangement joins TRBV20-1 to TRBJ2-7, with D perhaps matching TRBD2 (5 bases). The CDR3 covers 16 residues. Germline V gene lookup returns CDR1 DFQATT and CDR2 SNEGSKA (reference sequence). Trimming left V 5 bases short and J 6 bases short, with 26 bases between. CDR3 amino acids: CSASTPFDPLGGEQYV. DNA of the CDR3: TGCAGTGCTTCCACTCCCTTCGACCCTCTCGGAGGCGAGCAGTACGTC.